This T cell receptor (beta chain) was found in a study of T cells after posttransplantation cyclophosphamide. Busulfan-fludarabine conditioning, marrow transplant, and cyclophosphamide on days +3 and +4 were administered. The assay was immunoSEQ multiplex PCR, and TCRdb's table has in-frame clones only and misses some. Found here are 20,000 to 25,000 clones, 86% of them singletons; the top ten hold roughly an eighth. In its sample, this clone is medium-sized. V lost 5 bases and J lost 1; bases outside the gene matches: 4. The CDR3 consists of 15 residues. Germline V gene sequence: CDR1 SGHTA, CDR2 FQGNSA.

The source of this sequence is a female patient aged 30 to 40 who received an allogeneic stem cell transplant from an unrelated donor, was CMV-positive, and had no GVHD. The T cells may partly be graft donor cells. The source material was PBMCs, sampled after allogeneic stem cell transplant with posttransplant cyclophosphamide. V gene TRBV7-2 combines with J gene TRBJ2-5, with 10 bases matching TRBD2. The CDR3 region has the DNA TGTGCCAGCAGCCTCGGGACTAGCGCCCAAGAGACCCAGTACTTC. Translation gives CASSLGTSAQETQYF.